The entry that follows covers one T cell receptor (beta chain) sequence. Its antigen is as yet unknown. This record comes from a study of early T cells in non-severe SARS-CoV-2 infection. At the level of the study: Whole-blood bulk RNA, unsorted, was sequenced, and chains were unpaired.

Unique molecular identifiers tagged individual cDNA molecules. TCRdb re-analysed the 5' RACE reads in MiXCR, keeping a single row per CDR3 protein. The table has roughly 48,000 distinct CDR3 sequences, less than 4.5% seen once; the top ten hold roughly 6%. Findings of the study overall: VDJdb-based matching was biased toward anti-spike CD8 responses and missed private and CD4 specificities.

The source of this sequence is an adult who was a healthcare worker with PCR-confirmed SARS-CoV-2 infection or an uninfected control (not recorded which). The sequencing input was whole blood.

CDR3 amino acids: CASSPTSGGYTDTQYF. The CDR3 DNA is TGTGCCAGCAGCCCTACTAGCGGGGGGTACACAGATACGCAGTATTTT. V is TRBV7-3 and J is TRBJ2-3, with 12 bases fitting TRBD2. The CDR3 covers 16 residues. Germline CDR1 reads SGHTA; CDR2 reads FQGTGA. V trimming: 5 bases; J trimming: 2 bases; junction bases outside the gene matches: 5.